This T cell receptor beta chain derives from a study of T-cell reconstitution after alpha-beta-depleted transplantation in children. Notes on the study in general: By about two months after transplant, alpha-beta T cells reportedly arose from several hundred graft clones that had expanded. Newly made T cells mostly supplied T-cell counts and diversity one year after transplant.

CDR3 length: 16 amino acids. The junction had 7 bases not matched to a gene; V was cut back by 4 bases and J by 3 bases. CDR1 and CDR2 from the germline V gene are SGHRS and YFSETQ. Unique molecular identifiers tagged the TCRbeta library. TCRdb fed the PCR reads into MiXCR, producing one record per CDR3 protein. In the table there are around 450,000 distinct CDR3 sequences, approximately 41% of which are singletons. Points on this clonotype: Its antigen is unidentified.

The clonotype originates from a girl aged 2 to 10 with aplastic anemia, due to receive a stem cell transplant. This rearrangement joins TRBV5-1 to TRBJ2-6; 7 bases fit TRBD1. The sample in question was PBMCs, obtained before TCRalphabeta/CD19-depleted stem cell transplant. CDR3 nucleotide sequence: TGCGCCAGCAGCCAAATGACAGGGTATGGGGCCAACGTCCTGACTTTC. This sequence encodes CASSQMTGYGANVLTF.